The clone carrying this T cell receptor (beta chain) came up a few times. Its specificity is not known. This entry belongs to a study of post-analysis software for immune sequencing data. Whole-study context: Clinical courses comprised relapsing-remitting, secondary progressive and progressive-relapsing multiple sclerosis. General study findings and limits: TRBV5-6, TRBV5-1 and TRBV20-1 were among four or five TRBV segments more frequent in patients than controls.

Each TCR beta cDNA library carried unique molecular identifiers. TCRdb analysed the PCR reads with MiXCR anew, one entry per CDR3 protein. The sample consists of 600,000 to 750,000 distinct CDR3 sequences, 55% to 60% of them appearing once. The germline gives CDR1 SGHRS, CDR2 YFSETQ. V was pared by 0 bases and J by 7 bases, with 11 bases between. The CDR3 has 13 amino acids. Sequenced material: blood. The origin of this receptor is a girl aged 2 to 10 with multiple sclerosis. The chain links TRBV5-1 to TRBJ2-7; D not certain. The CDR3 loop is CASSLGARIEQYF. The CDR3 DNA reads as TGCGCCAGCAGCTTGGGGGCCCGGATTGAGCAGTACTTC.